The 2 T cell receptor beta chains listed next were all sequenced from one sample in a study of blood T cell repertoires in COVID-19. Assay used: immunoSEQ multiplex PCR; TCRdb lists only in-frame clones, some missing. The sample contains 240,000 or so clones, more than 80% of which appear only once. Source material: peripheral blood. These receptors originate from a woman aged 80 or over with COVID-19, enrolled during active disease.

The chain employs TRBV29-1 and TRBJ1-2; 7 bases align to TRBD1. V lost 5 bases and J lost 5; bases outside the gene matches: 5. This CDR3 is built from 12 residues. Germline assignment: CDR1 SQVTM and CDR2 ANQGSEA. CDR3 coding DNA: TGCAGCGTTCGACAGGGTACTTATGGCTACACCTTC. Translation: CSVRQGTYGYTF.

The genes are TRBV7-9 and TRBJ2-6; tentative D call: TRBD2 (6 bases). V was clipped by 4 bases and J by 2 bases, with 9 bases between them. Per the germline V gene, CDR1 is SEHNR and CDR2 is FQNEAQ (reference sequence). The CDR3 is 15 amino acids. In DNA form, the CDR3 reads TGTGCCAGCAGCTACCCGGGGGCTGGGGCCAACGTCCTGACTTTC. Protein: CASSYPGAGANVLTF.